The T cell receptor beta chain described here comes from a study of blood T cell repertoires in COVID-19. In germline, CDR1 is SGHNT, CDR2 YENEEA. Trimming took 3 bases from V and 6 from J; bases not matched to a gene: 10. This CDR3 comprises 15 residues. Some clones are missing from TCRdb's copy, which holds only in-frame ones; the method was immunoSEQ multiplex PCR. The data show about 280,000 clones, 86% seen once. This clone was observed once. The V and J genes are TRBV11-3 and TRBJ2-7, with 8 bases fitting TRBD1. Input material: peripheral blood. The TCR comes from a man aged 35 to 55 with active or convalescent COVID-19. For the CDR3, the DNA is TGTGCCAGCAGCTTGAGGACAGAAACAGGGGGCGAGCAGTACTTC. This sequence encodes CASSLRTETGGEQYF.